Described below is a single T cell receptor (beta chain) sequence and its context. The V end lost 3 bases, the J end lost 7 bases, and 19 bases lay between the germline ends. The CDR3 runs to 15 residues. Germline V lookup: CDR1 SGHNT, CDR2 YYREEE (reference sequence). This sample was taken from a study of cytomegalovirus exposure and HLA in healthy donors. The PCR had 60 Vbeta and 13 Jbeta primers. The assay was immunoSEQ multiplex PCR, and TCRdb's table has in-frame clones only and misses some. The sample lists some 220,000 clones, approximately 84% occurring once. The chain uses TRBV5-4 and TRBJ1-2; unclear D gene. The sequence came from a woman in her forties in good health and CMV-seronegative. Source material: PBMCs. In nucleotides, the CDR3 is TGTGCCAGCAGCTCCTATGTGCTCGAAGCTACTGGCTACACCTTC. It translates to CASSSYVLEATGYTF.